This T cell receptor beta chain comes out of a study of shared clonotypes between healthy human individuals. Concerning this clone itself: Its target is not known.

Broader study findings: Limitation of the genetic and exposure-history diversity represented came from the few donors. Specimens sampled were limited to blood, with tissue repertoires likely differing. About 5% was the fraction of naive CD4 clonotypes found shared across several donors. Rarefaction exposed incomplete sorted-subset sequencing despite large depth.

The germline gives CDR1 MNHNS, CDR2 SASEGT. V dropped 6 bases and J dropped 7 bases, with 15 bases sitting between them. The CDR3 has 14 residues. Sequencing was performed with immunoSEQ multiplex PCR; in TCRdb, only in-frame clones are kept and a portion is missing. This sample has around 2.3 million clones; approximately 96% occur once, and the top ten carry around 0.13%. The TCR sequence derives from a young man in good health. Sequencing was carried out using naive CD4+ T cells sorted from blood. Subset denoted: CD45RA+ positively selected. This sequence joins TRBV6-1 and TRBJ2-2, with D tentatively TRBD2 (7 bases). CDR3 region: CASRRGGENGELFF. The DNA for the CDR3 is TGTGCCAGCAGGAGGGGGGGAGAGAACGGGGAGCTGTTTTTT.